Listed below are T cell receptor beta chains from one sample, sequenced in a study of blood T cell repertoires in COVID-19. Profiling relied on immunoSEQ multiplex PCR, and the TCRdb table lists in-frame clones only, not all of them. This sample has 100,000 to 150,000 clones, with approximately 80% found just once. The sequenced material came from peripheral blood. The receptors were sampled from a man aged 45-60 years with acute or convalescent COVID-19. The CDR3 runs from the conserved cysteine through the conserved F or W. D genes are given only for firm matches. Some rows have no size entry. The others give once, few or many, or a class for an expanded clone.

>TRBJ2-7|TRBD1|15|TRBV19|.
TGTGCCAGTAGTATAGGTTTGGGACAGTCCTACGAGCAGTACTTC
CASSIGLGQSYEQYF
>TRBJ2-5|TRBD2|15|TRBV18|.
TGTGCCAGCTCACCACCCGGGACTAGTCGAGAGACCCAGTACTTC
CASSPPGTSRETQYF
>TRBJ2-7|.|13|TRBV28|.
TGTGCCAGCTTCAGGCAGGGGATCTACGAGCAGTACTTC
CASFRQGIYEQYF
>TRBJ2-6|TRBD1|19|TRBV6-1|.
TGTGCCAGCAGTGACGGAAGAGGGACAGCACACTCTGGGGCCAACGTCCTGACTTTC
CASSDGRGTAHSGANVLTF
>TRBJ2-5|TRBD1|14|TRBV11-3|once
TGTGCCAGCAGCCCACGGGACAGCCAAGAGACCCAGTACTTC
CASSPRDSQETQYF
>TRBJ1-1|.|13|TRBV28|.
TGTGCCAGCAGTTTAGTAATGAACACTGAAGCTTTCTTT
CASSLVMNTEAFF
>TRBJ2-3|TRBD1|16|TRBV24-1|once
TGTGCCACCAGTGACCGAGGGACAGCGAACACAGATACGCAGTATTTT
CATSDRGTANTDTQYF
>TRBJ2-7|.|15|TRBV5-1|.
TGCGCCAGCAGCTTGGTTCCGGGGGACTCCTACGAGCAGTACTTC
CASSLVPGDSYEQYF
>TRBJ1-6|TRBD1|16|TRBV5-4|few
TGTGCCAGCAGCTCCCAGGGGGAGTTGAGTAATTCACCCCTCCACTTT
CASSSQGELSNSPLHF
>TRBJ1-1|TRBD1|12|TRBV5-1|.
TGCGCCAGCGGGGACAGTAACACTGAAGCTTTCTTT
CASGDSNTEAFF
>TRBJ1-2|.|14|TRBV7-8|.
TGTGCCAGCAGCCGGAACCGGGTCCCTTATGGCTACACCTTC
CASSRNRVPYGYTF
>TRBJ2-7|TRBD2|15|TRBV27|.
TGTGCCAGCAGTCCTTCAAGCGGGAGGAGTTACGAGCAGTACTTC
CASSPSSGRSYEQYF
>TRBJ2-3|TRBD2|18|TRBV5-1|.
TGCGCCAGCAGCTTGGAGGGACTAGCGGGGGGGCTGACAGATACGCAGTATTTT
CASSLEGLAGGLTDTQYF
>TRBJ2-5|TRBD2|16|TRBV7-8|once
TGTGCCAGCAGCCTTCGGGGTAGCGGGGGGTTAGAGACCCAGTACTTC
CASSLRGSGGLETQYF
>TRBJ2-2|.|13|TRBV11-3|.
TGTGCCAGCAGCTCAATGAACACCGGGGAGCTGTTTTTT
CASSSMNTGELFF
>TRBJ1-2|TRBD1|15|TRBV13|.
TGTGCCAGCACCCACAAGGGCCGGGACAGGGTTCGCTACACCTTC
CASTHKGRDRVRYTF
>TRBJ1-2|TRBD1|14|TRBV6-1|.
TGTGCCAGCAGTGATCGGACAGGGAGAGGGGGCTACACCTTC
CASSDRTGRGGYTF
>TRBJ1-2|TRBD1|15|TRBV6-1|.
TGTGCCAGCAGTGAACAGAGGGGGCGCGGGTATGGCTACACCTTC
CASSEQRGRGYGYTF
>TRBJ2-7|.|13|TRBV28|.
TGTGCCAGCACCGCTAGGCCCTCCTACGAGCAGTACTTC
CASTARPSYEQYF
>TRBJ1-5|TRBD1|14|TRBV7-8|.
TGTGCCAGCAGCTTCGACAGGGTGAATCAGCCCCAGCATTTT
CASSFDRVNQPQHF
>TRBJ2-5|TRBD2|15|TRBV9|.
TGTGCCAGCAGCGCTTGGGGAGGGCCCCAAGAGACCCAGTACTTC
CASSAWGGPQETQYF
>TRBJ2-2|TRBD2|16|TRBV13|.
TGTGCCAGCAGGCTACGACTAGCGGGGTACACCGGGGAGCTGTTTTTT
CASRLRLAGYTGELFF
>TRBJ2-3|.|13|TRBV4-1|.
TGCGCCAGCAGCCAAGAAATCCGGGGAACGCAGTATTTT
CASSQEIRGTQYF